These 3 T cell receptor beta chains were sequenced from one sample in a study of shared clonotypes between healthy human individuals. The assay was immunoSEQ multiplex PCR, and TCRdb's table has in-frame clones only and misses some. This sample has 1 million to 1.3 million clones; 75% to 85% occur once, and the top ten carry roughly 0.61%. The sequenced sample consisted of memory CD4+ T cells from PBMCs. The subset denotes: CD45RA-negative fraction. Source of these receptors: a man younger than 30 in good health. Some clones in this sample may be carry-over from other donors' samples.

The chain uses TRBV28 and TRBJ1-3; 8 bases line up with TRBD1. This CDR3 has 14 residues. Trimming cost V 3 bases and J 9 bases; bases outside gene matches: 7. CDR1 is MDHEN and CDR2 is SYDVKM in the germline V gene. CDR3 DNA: TGTGCCAGCAGTTTGAGACAGGGGTTGGCCACCATATATTTT. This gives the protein CASSLRQGLATIYF.

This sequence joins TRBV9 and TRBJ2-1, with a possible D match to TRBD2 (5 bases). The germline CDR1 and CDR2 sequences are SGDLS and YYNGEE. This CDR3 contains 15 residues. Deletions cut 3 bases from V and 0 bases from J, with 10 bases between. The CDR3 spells CASSEQGSSYNEQFF. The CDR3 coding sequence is TGTGCCAGCAGCGAACAAGGGAGCTCCTACAATGAGCAGTTCTTC.

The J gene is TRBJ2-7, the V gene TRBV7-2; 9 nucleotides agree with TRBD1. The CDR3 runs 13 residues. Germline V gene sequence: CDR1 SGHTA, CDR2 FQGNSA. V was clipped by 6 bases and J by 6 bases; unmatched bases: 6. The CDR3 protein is CASRPGQGVEQYF. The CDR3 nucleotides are TGTGCCAGCAGGCCGGGACAGGGCGTCGAGCAGTACTTC. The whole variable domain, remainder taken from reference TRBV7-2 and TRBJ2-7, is GAGVSQSPSNKVTEKGKDVELRCDPISGHTALYWYRQSLGQGLEFLIYFQGNSAPDKSGLPSDRFSAERTGGSVSTLTIQRTQQEDSAVYLCASRPGQGVEQYFGPGTRLTVT.